One and the same sample provided the 8 T cell receptor beta chains below, sequenced in a study of human T cells and chemical hapten exposure. Described time point: patch test 1, 2 weeks after DPC sensitization. The treatment is: therapeutic diphenylcyclopropenone sensitization with weekly scalp DPC. Each CDR3 protein is one row after TCRdb ran MiXCR on the RACE reads. The sample lists around 340,000 distinct CDR3 sequences, under 8% occurring once. Sample: whole blood, taken in connection with sensitization to the hapten diphenylcyclopropenone (DPC). These receptor sequences come from a woman in her late teens or twenties with alopecia areata. Some clones in this sample may be carry-over from other donors' samples.

In its sample, this clonotype was seen a few times. V and J are TRBV4-3 and TRBJ2-1, with 10 bases that match TRBD2. This CDR3 has 16 amino acids. The ends lost 4 bases at V and 6 bases at J; junction bases unmatched: 9. Germline CDR1 and CDR2: LGHNA and YSLEER. CDR3 in amino acids: CASSPRGSGGTNEQFF. Written as DNA, the CDR3 is TGCGCCAGCAGCCCCCGGGGTAGCGGGGGGACCAATGAGCAGTTCTTC.

J is TRBJ1-1 and V is TRBV7-9; no reliable D call. V was trimmed by 4 bases and J by 4 bases, leaving 7 bases between them. The CDR3 covers 12 residues. Germline values: CDR1 SEHNR, CDR2 FQNEAQ (reference sequence). The chain's CDR3 is CASSSFGTEAFF. In DNA form, the CDR3 reads TGTGCCAGCAGCTCCTTCGGCACTGAAGCTTTCTTT. The whole variable domain, filled in from reference TRBV7-9 and TRBJ1-1, reads DTGVSQNPRHKITKRGQNVTFRCDPISEHNRLYWYRQTLGQGPEFLTYFQNEAQLEKSRLLSDRFSAERPKGSFSTLEIQRTEQGDSAMYLCASSSFGTEAFFGQGTRLTVV.

This clonotype turned up a few times. This chain links TRBV7-8 with TRBJ2-1, with a tentative D call TRBD1 (5 bases). V was trimmed by 10 bases and J by 7 bases, leaving 23 bases between them. Germline V gives CDR1 SGHVS, CDR2 FQNEAQ. CDR3 length equals 15 residues. The CDR3 nucleotides are TGTGCCATCCATAAGGGGTTTACCCCGGTTAATGAGCAGTTCTTC. Protein sequence: CAIHKGFTPVNEQFF.

The CDR3 here is CASTWTIEAFF. Here the CDR3 DNA reads TGTGCCAGCACCTGGACAATTGAAGCTTTCTTT. This chain joins TRBV2 and TRBJ1-1; D may be TRBD1 (5 bases). CDR3 size: 11 residues. Trimming cost V 7 bases and J 7 bases, with 10 bases left between them. Looked up from germline, CDR1 is SNHLY and CDR2 is FYNNEI.

The V call is TRBV5-4, the J call TRBJ2-1, with 8 bases fitting TRBD1. V dropped 2 bases and J dropped 0; count of bases not matched to a gene: 1. Germline V gives CDR1 SGHNT, CDR2 YYREEE (reference sequence). The CDR3 has 15 residues. For the CDR3, the DNA is TGTGCCAGCAGCTTAGGGACAGGCTCCTACAATGAGCAGTTCTTC. This sequence encodes CASSLGTGSYNEQFF.

This clonotype was found a few times. V usage is TRBV6-2 or TRBV6-3 and J usage is TRBJ2-2; no clear D gene. V was trimmed by 5 bases and J by 3 bases, leaving 10 bases between them. The germline V gene encodes CDR1 MNHEY and CDR2 SVGEGT. CDR3 length: 14 amino acids. The CDR3 region is CASSVLGDTGELFF. The DNA for the CDR3 is TGTGCCAGCAGTGTTCTAGGTGACACCGGGGAGCTGTTTTTT.

This clonotype has more than one count but fewer than ten. The V and J genes are TRBV10-3 and TRBJ1-1; the D is unclear. Per germline, CDR1 ENHRY and CDR2 SYGVKD. CDR3 length equals 14 residues. V lost 4 bases and J 6 bases, leaving 15 bases between the germline ends. The CDR3 DNA sequence: TGTGCCATCAGTGGTTCTAAAGTTCGGCCTGAAGCTTTCTTT. Amino acid sequence: CAISGSKVRPEAFF.

At least ten counts were recorded for this clonotype. This sequence joins TRBV6-2 or TRBV6-3 and TRBJ2-1; possibly TRBD1 for D (5 bases). Trimming removed 6 bases at V and 0 bases at J, with 6 bases between. The germline V gene encodes CDR1 MNHEY and CDR2 SVGEGT. CDR3 length equals 13 residues. The DNA of the CDR3 is TGTGCCAGCAGGCAGGGCTCCTACAATGAGCAGTTCTTC. Its protein is CASRQGSYNEQFF.